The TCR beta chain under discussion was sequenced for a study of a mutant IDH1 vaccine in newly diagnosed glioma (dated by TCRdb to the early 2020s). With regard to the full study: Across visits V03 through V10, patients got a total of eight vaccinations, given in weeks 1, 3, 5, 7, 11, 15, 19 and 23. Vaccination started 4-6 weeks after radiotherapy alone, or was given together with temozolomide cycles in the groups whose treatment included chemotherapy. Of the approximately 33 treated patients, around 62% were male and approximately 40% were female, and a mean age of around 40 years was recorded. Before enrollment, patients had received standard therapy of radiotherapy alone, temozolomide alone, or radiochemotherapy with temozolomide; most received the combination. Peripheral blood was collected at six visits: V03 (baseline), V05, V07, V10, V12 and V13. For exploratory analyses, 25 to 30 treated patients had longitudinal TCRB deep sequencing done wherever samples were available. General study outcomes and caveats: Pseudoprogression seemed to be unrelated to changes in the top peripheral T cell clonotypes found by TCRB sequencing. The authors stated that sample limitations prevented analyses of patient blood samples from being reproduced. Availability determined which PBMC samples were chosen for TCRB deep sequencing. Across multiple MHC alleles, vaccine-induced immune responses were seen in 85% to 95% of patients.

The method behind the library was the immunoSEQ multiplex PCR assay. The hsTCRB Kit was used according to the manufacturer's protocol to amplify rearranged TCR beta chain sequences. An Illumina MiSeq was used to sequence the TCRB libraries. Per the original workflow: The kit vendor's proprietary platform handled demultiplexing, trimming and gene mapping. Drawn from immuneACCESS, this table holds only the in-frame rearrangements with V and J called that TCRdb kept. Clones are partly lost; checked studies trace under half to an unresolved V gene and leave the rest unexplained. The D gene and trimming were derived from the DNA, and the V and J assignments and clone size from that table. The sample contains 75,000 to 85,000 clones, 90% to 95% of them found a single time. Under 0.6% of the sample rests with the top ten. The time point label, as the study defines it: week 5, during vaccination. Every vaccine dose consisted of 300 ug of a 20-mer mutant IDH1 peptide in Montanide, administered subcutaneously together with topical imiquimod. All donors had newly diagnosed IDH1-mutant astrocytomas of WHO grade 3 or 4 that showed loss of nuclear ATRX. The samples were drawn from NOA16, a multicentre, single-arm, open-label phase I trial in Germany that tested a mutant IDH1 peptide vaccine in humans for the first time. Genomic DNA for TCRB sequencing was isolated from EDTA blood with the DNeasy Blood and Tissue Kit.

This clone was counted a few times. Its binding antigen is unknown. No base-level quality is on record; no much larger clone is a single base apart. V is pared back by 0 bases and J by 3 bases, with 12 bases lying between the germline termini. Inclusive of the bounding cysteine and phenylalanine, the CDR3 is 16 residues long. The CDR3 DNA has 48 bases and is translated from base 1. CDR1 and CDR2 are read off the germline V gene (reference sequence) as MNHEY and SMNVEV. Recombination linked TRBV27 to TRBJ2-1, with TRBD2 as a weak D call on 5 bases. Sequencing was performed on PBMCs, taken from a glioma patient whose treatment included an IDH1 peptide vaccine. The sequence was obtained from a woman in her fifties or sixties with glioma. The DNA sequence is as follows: TGTGCCAGCAGTTTATCTCCTAGCAGCGGCTACAATGAGCAGTTCTTC. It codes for CASSLSPSSGYNEQFF.